This TCR beta chain was captured in a study of cytomegalovirus exposure and HLA in healthy donors. Study observations and caveats: CMV serostatus was the only recorded immune exposure for donors. Most TCR sequences proved rare, with some public TCRs found in many donors. Most of the TCR beta V segments (in an earlier analysis) were productive either about 87% or about 30% of the time.

The PCR ran on 60 Vbeta and 13 Jbeta primers. Source study methods: Around 10 million of the about 80 million unique TCR beta chains counted in a later analysis were shared. Here immunoSEQ multiplex PCR was the method, and the copy in TCRdb shows in-frame clones only, minus some. The DNA gave D and trimming, while V, J and clone size come from that table. The sample has more than 85,000 clones, 60% to 70% seen once; the top ten hold roughly 6.8%. On this clone itself: As yet, its antigen is unknown.

CDR3 length: 15 residues. Germline lookup yields CDR1 MGHRA and CDR2 YSYEKL. Trimming cost V 6 bases and J 1 base, with 13 bases left between them. The sequence was obtained from a woman younger than 45 in good health and CMV-seronegative. The chain is built from TRBV4-1 and TRBJ2-1; the D is unclear. Sequencing used PBMCs. CDR3 loop: CASSPQSQSYNEQFF. The CDR3 DNA reads as TGCGCCAGCAGTCCCCAGTCCCAATCCTACAATGAGCAGTTCTTC.